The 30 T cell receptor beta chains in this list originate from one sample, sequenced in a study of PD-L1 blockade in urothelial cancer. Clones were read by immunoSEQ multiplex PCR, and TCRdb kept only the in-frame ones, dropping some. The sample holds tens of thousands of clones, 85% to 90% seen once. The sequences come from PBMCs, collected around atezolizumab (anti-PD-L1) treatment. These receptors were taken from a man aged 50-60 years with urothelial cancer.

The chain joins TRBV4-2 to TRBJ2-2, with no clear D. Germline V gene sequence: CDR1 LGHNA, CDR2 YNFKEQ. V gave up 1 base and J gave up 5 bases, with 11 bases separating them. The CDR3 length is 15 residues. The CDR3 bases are TGTGCCAGCAGCCAAGGTCTCTACCTGACCGGGGAGCTGTTTTTT. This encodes CASSQGLYLTGELFF.

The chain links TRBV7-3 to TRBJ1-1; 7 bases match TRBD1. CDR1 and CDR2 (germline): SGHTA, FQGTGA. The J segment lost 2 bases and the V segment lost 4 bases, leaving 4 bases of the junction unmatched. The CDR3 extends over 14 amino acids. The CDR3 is CASSSQGSNTEAFF. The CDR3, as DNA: TGTGCCAGCAGCTCACAGGGGTCTAACACTGAAGCTTTCTTT.

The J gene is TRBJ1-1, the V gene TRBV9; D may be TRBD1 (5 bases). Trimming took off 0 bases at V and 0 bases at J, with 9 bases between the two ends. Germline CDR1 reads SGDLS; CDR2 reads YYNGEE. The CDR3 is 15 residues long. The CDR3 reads CASSVDPGMNTEAFF. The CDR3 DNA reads TGTGCCAGCAGCGTAGATCCAGGGATGAACACTGAAGCTTTCTTT.

CDR3 in amino acids: CASSEATSGIGEQYF. In DNA form, the CDR3 reads TGTGCCAGCAGTGAAGCGACTAGCGGGATCGGCGAGCAGTACTTC. This chain connects TRBV6-1 to TRBJ2-7, with 11 bases that match TRBD2. Germline assignment: CDR1 MNHNS and CDR2 SASEGT. V shed 0 bases and J 6 bases; nucleotides not matched to a gene: 4. This CDR3 has 15 amino acids.

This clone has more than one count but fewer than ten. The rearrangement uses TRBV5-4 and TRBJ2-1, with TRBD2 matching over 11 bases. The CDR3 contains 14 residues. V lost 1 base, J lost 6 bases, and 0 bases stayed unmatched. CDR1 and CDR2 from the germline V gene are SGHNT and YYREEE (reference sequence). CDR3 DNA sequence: TGTGCCAGCAGCTTGACTAGCGGGAGCAATGAGCAGTTCTTC. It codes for CASSLTSGSNEQFF.

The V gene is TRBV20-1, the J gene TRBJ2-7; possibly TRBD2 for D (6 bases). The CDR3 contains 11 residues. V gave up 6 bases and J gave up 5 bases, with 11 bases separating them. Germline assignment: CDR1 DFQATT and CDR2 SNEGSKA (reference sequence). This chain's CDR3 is CSAVAGNEQYF. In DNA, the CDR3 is TGCAGTGCGGTTGCGGGAAACGAGCAGTACTTC.

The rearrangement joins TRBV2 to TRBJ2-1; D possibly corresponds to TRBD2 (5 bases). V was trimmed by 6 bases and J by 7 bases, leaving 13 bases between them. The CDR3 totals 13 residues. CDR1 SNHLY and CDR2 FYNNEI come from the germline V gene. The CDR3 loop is CASSILVHNEQFF. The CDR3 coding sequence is TGTGCCAGCAGCATACTAGTGCATAATGAGCAGTTCTTC.

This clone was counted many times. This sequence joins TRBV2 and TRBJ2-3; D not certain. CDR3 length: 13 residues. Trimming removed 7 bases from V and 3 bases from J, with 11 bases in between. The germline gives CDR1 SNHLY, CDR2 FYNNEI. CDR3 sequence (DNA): TGTGCCAGCATACCCGCCGGGACAGATACGCAGTATTTT. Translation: CASIPAGTDTQYF.

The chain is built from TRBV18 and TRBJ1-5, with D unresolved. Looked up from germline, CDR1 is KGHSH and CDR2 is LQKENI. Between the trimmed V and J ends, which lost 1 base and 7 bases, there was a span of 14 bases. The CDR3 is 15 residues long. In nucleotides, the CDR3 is TGTGCCAGCTCACCACGCGACATAGCGGGCCAGCCCCAGCATTTT. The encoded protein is CASSPRDIAGQPQHF. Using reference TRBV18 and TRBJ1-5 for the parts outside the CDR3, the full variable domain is NAGVMQNPRHLVRRRGQEARLRCSPMKGHSHVYWYRQLPEEGLKFMVYLQKENIIDESGMPKERFSAEFPKEGPSILRIQQVVRGDSAAYFCASSPRDIAGQPQHFGDGTRLSIL.

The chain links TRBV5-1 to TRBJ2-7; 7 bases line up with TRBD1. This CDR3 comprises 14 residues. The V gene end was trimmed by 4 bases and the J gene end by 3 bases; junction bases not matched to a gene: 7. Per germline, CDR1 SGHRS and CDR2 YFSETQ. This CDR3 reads CASSRTGQDYEQYF. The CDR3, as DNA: TGCGCCAGCAGCCGAACAGGACAGGACTACGAGCAGTACTTC.

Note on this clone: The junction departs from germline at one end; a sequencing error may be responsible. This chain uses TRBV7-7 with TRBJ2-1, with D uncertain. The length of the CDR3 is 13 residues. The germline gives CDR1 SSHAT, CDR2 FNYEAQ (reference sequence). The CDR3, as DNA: TGTGCTAGCAGCTCCGACAATAACAATGAGCAGTTCTTC. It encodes CASSSDNNNEQFF.

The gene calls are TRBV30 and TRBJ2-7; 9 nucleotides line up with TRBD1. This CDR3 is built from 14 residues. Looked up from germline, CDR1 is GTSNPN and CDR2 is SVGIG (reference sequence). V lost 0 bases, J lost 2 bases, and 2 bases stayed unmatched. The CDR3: CAWSVQGAPYEQYF. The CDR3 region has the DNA TGTGCCTGGAGTGTACAGGGGGCTCCCTACGAGCAGTACTTC.

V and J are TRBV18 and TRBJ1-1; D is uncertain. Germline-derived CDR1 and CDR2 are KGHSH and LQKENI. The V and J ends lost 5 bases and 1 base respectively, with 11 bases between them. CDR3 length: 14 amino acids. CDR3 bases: TGTGCCAGCTCAATCGTCCGTAAGAACACTGAAGCTTTCTTT. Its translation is CASSIVRKNTEAFF.

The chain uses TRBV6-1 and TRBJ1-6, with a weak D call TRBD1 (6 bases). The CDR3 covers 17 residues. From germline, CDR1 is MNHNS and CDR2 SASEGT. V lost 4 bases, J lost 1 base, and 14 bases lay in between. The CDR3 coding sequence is TGTGCCAGCAGTGTCCACAGGGATACTTCCTATAATTCACCCCTCCACTTT. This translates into CASSVHRDTSYNSPLHF.

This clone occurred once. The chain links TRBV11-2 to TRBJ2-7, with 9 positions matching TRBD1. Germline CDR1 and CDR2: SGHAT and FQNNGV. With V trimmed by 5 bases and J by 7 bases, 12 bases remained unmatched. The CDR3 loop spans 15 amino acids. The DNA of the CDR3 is TGTGCCAGCAGCAGATCCGGGACAGGGATAGGGGAGCAGTACTTC. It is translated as CASSRSGTGIGEQYF. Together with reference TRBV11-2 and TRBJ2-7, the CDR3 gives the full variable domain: EAGVAQSPRYKIIEKRQSVAFWCNPISGHATLYWYQQILGQGPKLLIQFQNNGVVDDSQLPKDRFSAERLKGVDSTLKIQPAKLEDSAVYLCASSRSGTGIGEQYFGPGTRLTVT.

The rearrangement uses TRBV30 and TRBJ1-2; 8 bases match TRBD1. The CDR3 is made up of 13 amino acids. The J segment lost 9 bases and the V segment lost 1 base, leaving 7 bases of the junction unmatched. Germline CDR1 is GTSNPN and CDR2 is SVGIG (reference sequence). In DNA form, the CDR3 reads TGTGCCTGGAGTGGCAGGACAGGGTATAGCTACACCTTC. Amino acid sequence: CAWSGRTGYSYTF.

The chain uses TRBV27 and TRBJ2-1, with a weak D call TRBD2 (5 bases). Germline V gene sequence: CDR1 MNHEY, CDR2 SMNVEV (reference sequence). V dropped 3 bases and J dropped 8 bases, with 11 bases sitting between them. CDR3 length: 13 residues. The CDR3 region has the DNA TGTGCCAGCAGTTTGAGACCGGACTATGAGCAGTTCTTC. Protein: CASSLRPDYEQFF.

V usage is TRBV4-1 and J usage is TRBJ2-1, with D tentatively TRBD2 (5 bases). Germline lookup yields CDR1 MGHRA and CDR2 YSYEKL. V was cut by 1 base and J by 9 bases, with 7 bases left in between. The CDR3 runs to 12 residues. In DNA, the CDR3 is TGCGCCAGCAGCCAAGCGGACTCTGAGCAGTTCTTC. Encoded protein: CASSQADSEQFF.

CDR3 bases: TGTGCCAGCAGCTTAACGAGGATGGACGAGCAGTACTTC. Protein sequence: CASSLTRMDEQYF. The V and J genes are TRBV7-3 and TRBJ2-7, with D unresolved. This CDR3 region has 13 residues. The germline V and J ends were trimmed by 0 bases and 5 bases, with 8 bases remaining between them. Germline loops: CDR1 SGHTA, CDR2 FQGTGA.

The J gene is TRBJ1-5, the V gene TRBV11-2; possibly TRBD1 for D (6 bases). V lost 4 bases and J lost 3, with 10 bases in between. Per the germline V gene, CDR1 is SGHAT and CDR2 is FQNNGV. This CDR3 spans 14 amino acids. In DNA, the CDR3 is TGTGCCAGCAGCTCGACAGGATTCAATCAGCCCCAGCATTTT. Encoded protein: CASSSTGFNQPQHF.

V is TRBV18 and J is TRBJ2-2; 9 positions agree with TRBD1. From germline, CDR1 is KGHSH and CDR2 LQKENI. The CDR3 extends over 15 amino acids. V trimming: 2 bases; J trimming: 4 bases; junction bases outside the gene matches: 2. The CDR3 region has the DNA TGTGCCAGCTCACCAGGGACAGGGTCCACCGGGGAGCTGTTTTTT. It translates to CASSPGTGSTGELFF.

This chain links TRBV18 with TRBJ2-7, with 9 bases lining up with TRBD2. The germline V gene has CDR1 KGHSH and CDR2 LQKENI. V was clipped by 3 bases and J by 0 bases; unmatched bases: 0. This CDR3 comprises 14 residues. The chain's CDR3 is CASSPSGSSYEQYF. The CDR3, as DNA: TGTGCCAGCTCACCTAGCGGGAGCTCCTACGAGCAGTACTTC.

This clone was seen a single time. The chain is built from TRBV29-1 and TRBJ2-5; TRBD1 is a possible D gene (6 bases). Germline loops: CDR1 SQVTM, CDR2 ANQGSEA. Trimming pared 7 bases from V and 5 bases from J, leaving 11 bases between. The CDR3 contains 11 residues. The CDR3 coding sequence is TGCAGCGGCAGGGGCGGGGAGACCCAGTACTTC. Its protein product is CSGRGGETQYF.

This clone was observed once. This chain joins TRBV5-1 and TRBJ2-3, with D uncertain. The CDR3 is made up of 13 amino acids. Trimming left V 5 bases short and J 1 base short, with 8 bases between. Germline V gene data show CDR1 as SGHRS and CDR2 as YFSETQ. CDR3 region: CASSSPGTDTQYF. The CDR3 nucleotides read TGCGCCAGCAGTTCGCCGGGCACAGATACGCAGTATTTT.

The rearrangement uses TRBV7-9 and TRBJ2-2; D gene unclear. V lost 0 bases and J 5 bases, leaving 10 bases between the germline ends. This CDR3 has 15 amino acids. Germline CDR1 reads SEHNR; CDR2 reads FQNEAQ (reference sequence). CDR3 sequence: CASSLALHITGELFF. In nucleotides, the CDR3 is TGTGCCAGCAGCTTAGCGTTACACATTACCGGGGAGCTGTTTTTT.

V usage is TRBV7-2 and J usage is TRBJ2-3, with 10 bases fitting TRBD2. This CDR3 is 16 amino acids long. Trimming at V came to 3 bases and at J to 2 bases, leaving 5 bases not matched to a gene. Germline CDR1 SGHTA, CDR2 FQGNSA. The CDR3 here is CASSLISGGNTDTQYF. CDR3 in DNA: TGTGCCAGCAGCTTGATTAGCGGGGGGAACACAGATACGCAGTATTTT.

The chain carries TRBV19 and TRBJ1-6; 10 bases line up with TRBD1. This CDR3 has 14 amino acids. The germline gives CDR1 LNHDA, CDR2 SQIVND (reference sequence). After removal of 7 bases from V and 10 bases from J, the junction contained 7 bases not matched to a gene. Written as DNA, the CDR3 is TGTGCCAGTACCAGGACAGGGGGAAGCTCACCCCTCCACTTT. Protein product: CASTRTGGSSPLHF.

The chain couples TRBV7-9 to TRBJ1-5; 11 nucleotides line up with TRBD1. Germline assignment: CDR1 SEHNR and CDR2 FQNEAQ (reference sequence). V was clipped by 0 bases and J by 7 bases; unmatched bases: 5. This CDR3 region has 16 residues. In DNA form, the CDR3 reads TGTGCCAGCAGCTTAGCAGGGACAGGGGGGCGGCAGCCCCAGCATTTT. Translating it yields CASSLAGTGGRQPQHF. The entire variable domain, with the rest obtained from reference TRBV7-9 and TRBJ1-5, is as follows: DTGVSQNPRHKITKRGQNVTFRCDPISEHNRLYWYRQTLGQGPEFLTYFQNEAQLEKSRLLSDRFSAERPKGSFSTLEIQRTEQGDSAMYLCASSLAGTGGRQPQHFGDGTRLSIL.

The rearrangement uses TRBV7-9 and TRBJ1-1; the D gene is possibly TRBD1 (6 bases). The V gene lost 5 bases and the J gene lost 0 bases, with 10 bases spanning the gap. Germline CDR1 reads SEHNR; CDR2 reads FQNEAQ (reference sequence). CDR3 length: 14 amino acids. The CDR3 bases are TGTGCCAGCAGCCAGACAGGTTTGAACACTGAAGCTTTCTTT. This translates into CASSQTGLNTEAFF. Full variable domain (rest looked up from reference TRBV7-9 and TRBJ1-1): DTGVSQNPRHKITKRGQNVTFRCDPISEHNRLYWYRQTLGQGPEFLTYFQNEAQLEKSRLLSDRFSAERPKGSFSTLEIQRTEQGDSAMYLCASSQTGLNTEAFFGQGTRLTVV.

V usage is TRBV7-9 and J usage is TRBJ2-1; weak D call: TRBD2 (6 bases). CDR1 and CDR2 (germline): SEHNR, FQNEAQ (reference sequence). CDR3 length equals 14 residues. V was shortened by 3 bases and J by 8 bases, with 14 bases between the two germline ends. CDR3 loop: CASSFGTPSDEQFF. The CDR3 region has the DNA TGTGCCAGCAGCTTCGGGACTCCCAGCGATGAGCAGTTCTTC.